A selection of T cell receptor beta chains follows, all from one sample in a study of early T cells in non-severe SARS-CoV-2 infection. TCRdb reprocessed the 5' RACE reads with MiXCR, giving one entry per CDR3 protein. The table shows 55,000 to 85,000 distinct CDR3 sequences, with less than 15% occurring only once. The sample comprised whole blood. The source of these receptors is an adult who was a healthcare worker with PCR-confirmed SARS-CoV-2 infection or an uninfected control (not recorded which). CDR3s include the opening cysteine and the closing phenylalanine or tryptophan. Fields, in order: clone size, J gene, V gene, D gene, CDR3 DNA, CDR3 protein. D genes are given only for firm matches. Size is stated for part of the rows, as once, few or many counts, or as a class when the clone is expanded.

>NA|TRBJ1-4|TRBV30|NA
TGTGCTTTGGGAAGGGGTTGGAAAGAAAAACTGTTTTTT
CALGRGWKEKLFF
>many|TRBJ2-7|TRBV14|NA
TGTGCCAGCAGCAAGGGGCGGAGGGCCCACGAGCAGTACTTC
CASSKGRRAHEQYF
>NA|TRBJ2-5|TRBV10-1|TRBD2
TGCGCCAGCAGTCGAGGACTAGCGGGAGCGGAGGGAGAGACCCAGTACTTC
CASSRGLAGAEGETQYF
>NA|TRBJ1-4|TRBV28|TRBD1
TGTGCCAGCAGTTTGTCCGGGACAGGGAATGAAAAACTGTTTTTT
CASSLSGTGNEKLFF
>NA|TRBJ2-3|TRBV30|NA
TGTGCCTGGAGTTCGGCCACAGATACGCAGTATTTT
CAWSSATDTQYF
>many|TRBJ2-5|TRBV3-1|NA
TGTGCCAGCAGCCAAAGGGGCCCTGGAGAGACCCAGTACTTC
CASSQRGPGETQYF
>many|TRBJ2-1|TRBV7-9|NA
TGTGCCAGCAGCCCCCTAGCTGACAATGAGCAGTTCTTC
CASSPLADNEQFF
>few|TRBJ2-7|TRBV6-1|NA
TGTGCCACTTCCCGGGACTTAACCTACGAGCAGTACTTC
CATSRDLTYEQYF
>few|TRBJ2-2|TRBV2|NA
TGTGCCAGCAGTAACAGGGTCATAGGGACCGGGGAGCTGTTTTTT
CASSNRVIGTGELFF
>few|TRBJ1-2|TRBV27|TRBD1
TGTGCCAGCAGTTTTCTGGGGACAGGGGTTTCATATGGCTACACCTTC
CASSFLGTGVSYGYTF
>few|TRBJ1-2|TRBV20-1|TRBD1
TGCAGTGCCCATCCCCCGGACAGGGCTTTCTATGGCTACACCTTC
CSAHPPDRAFYGYTF
>NA|TRBJ2-3|TRBV29-1|TRBD2
TGCAGCGTTGAACAAGCGGGAGTGGCAGATACGCAGTATTTT
CSVEQAGVADTQYF
>NA|TRBJ2-3|TRBV7-9|TRBD2
TGTGCCAGCAGCTCGATTCGGGGGGGCCAAGATACGCAGTATTTT
CASSSIRGGQDTQYF
>NA|TRBJ2-1|TRBV29-1|NA
TGCAGCGCCCCTGATAGACAGGACAATGAGCAGTTCTTC
CSAPDRQDNEQFF
>few|TRBJ2-1|TRBV7-2|TRBD1
TGTGCCAGCAGCGGGGGGCGACAGGGGCGTTTGGATGAGCAGTTCTTC
CASSGGRQGRLDEQFF
>many|TRBJ2-1|TRBV7-9|TRBD2
TGTGCCAGCAGCTCAGGACTAGCGGGGAGCCCTTACAATGAGCAGTTCTTC
CASSSGLAGSPYNEQFF
>many|TRBJ2-7|TRBV5-8|NA
TGTGCCAGCAGCCCACGGGAGTACTTC
CASSPREYF
>NA|TRBJ2-2|TRBV28|TRBD2
TGTGCCAGCAGTTTGGCGACTAGCGGGGGCGGGGAGCTGTTTTTT
CASSLATSGGGELFF
>NA|TRBJ2-7|TRBV29-1|NA
TGCAGCGTTTCCCGGGACACTTCCTCCTACGAGCAGTACTTC
CSVSRDTSSYEQYF
>many|TRBJ2-7|TRBV6-2/TRBV6-3|TRBD1
TGTGCCAGCGGGACAGGGGTCTACGAGCAGTACTTC
CASGTGVYEQYF
>NA|TRBJ2-1|TRBV13|TRBD2
TGTGCCAGCAGCTTATTTCCGGGACTAGCGGGAGGGCGCTCCTACAATGAGCAGTTCTTC
CASSLFPGLAGGRSYNEQFF
>many|TRBJ1-6|TRBV6-5|NA
TGTGCCAGCAGTTACCGACCGGCAGCCTATAATTCACCCCTCCACTTT
CASSYRPAAYNSPLHF
>few|TRBJ2-3|TRBV6-1|NA
TGTGCCAGCAGCCCGGTGGGCGGCGGTAGCACAGATACGCAGTATTTT
CASSPVGGGSTDTQYF
>NA|TRBJ2-1|TRBV29-1|NA
TGCAGCGTTGAACGGAATGAGCAGTTCTTC
CSVERNEQFF
>many|TRBJ2-3|TRBV9|TRBD2
TGTGCCAGCAGCGTAGTTGGCGGGGGAACAGATACGCAGTATTTT
CASSVVGGGTDTQYF
>few|TRBJ1-3|TRBV9|NA
TGTGCCAGCAGCGCCTTCCGGGACGGCGGGGTTGGAAACACCATATATTTT
CASSAFRDGGVGNTIYF
>many|TRBJ1-2|TRBV3-1|NA
TGTGCCAGCAGCCAAGGCCTGGGCTATGGCTACACCTTC
CASSQGLGYGYTF
>few|TRBJ1-5|TRBV2|TRBD1
TGTGCCAGCAGTATGGACAGGGGGCTTGGGCAGCCCCAGCATTTT
CASSMDRGLGQPQHF
>NA|TRBJ2-3|TRBV12-3/TRBV12-4|NA
TGTGCCAGCAGTAGCCAAACAGGCACAGATACGCAGTATTTT
CASSSQTGTDTQYF
>NA|TRBJ1-2|TRBV30|NA
TGTGCCTGGAGTTTATCGGGGGCCCCGACTAACTATGGCTACACCTTC
CAWSLSGAPTNYGYTF
>many|TRBJ2-7|TRBV29-1|TRBD1
TGCAGCGCTACGACAGGGAAGCGCTACGAGCAGTACTTC
CSATTGKRYEQYF
>many|TRBJ2-7|TRBV29-1|NA
TGCGGTGGAACCGCGGACTACGAGCAGTACTTC
CGGTADYEQYF
>NA|TRBJ1-6|TRBV27|TRBD1
TGTGCCAGCAGTCGGGACAGTAATTCACCCCTCCACTTT
CASSRDSNSPLHF
>few|TRBJ2-1|TRBV19|NA
TGTGCCAGTAGTTTAGTAGGGGGTTTTGATGAGCAGTTCTTC
CASSLVGGFDEQFF
>NA|TRBJ1-1|TRBV12-3/TRBV12-4|TRBD1
TGTGCCAGCAGTTTGGAGGGGGCGTACACTGAAGCTTTCTTT
CASSLEGAYTEAFF
>few|TRBJ1-2|TRBV6-2/TRBV6-3|NA
TGTGCCAGCAGTCACCAGGGAGGCTACACCTTC
CASSHQGGYTF
>few|TRBJ2-1|TRBV18|TRBD2
TGTGCCAGCTCACCACTTCCGCCGGGAGGGTTAGACAATGAGCAGTTCTTC
CASSPLPPGGLDNEQFF
>few|TRBJ2-1|TRBV5-1|NA
TGCGCCAGCAGCTCCCGGGGGACAGCGCCGGTCAATGAGCAGTTCTTC
CASSSRGTAPVNEQFF
>NA|TRBJ2-7|TRBV5-1|TRBD2
TGCGCCAGCAGCAAACTAGCGGGAGTATTAGACGAGCAGTACTTC
CASSKLAGVLDEQYF
>NA|TRBJ2-5|TRBV21-1|NA
TGTGCCAGCAGCAAAAAGGCGTACCAAGAGACCCAGTACTTC
CASSKKAYQETQYF
>NA|TRBJ1-1|TRBV7-3|TRBD1
TGTGCCAGCAGCTTAAGAGGGACAGGGTACACTGAAGCTTTCTTT
CASSLRGTGYTEAFF